This TCR beta chain is drawn from a study of shared clonotypes between healthy human individuals (TCRdb year 2020). Some background on the complete study: A couple of women and a few men aged 18 to 49 years were included in the cohort. Per donor, three plates each were used for CD4 naive and CD4 memory, two for CD8 naive, and one for CD8 memory. Blood TCR repertoires of roughly five healthy adults were deeply sequenced to estimate repertoire size and the extent of clonotype sharing between individuals. Different laboratories and diverse techniques were used to prepare libraries and sequence TCR repertoires, to increase sequencing depth and limit assay-specific biases. Each donor's leukapheresis produced roughly between roughly 0.85 and 10 billion PBMCs. The paper's findings and limits, for the study overall: Compared with non-shared clonotypes, the clonotypes found in all four sorted-subset donors had higher generation probabilities. Because the study included only a small number of donors, the genetic and exposure-history diversity represented was limited. Naive subsets generally had larger estimated clonotype richness than memory subsets. Rarefaction of sorted-subset datasets indicated incomplete sequencing despite the large sequencing depth. Sharing across several donors was observed for around 5% of naive CD4, 3% to 3.5% of naive CD8, 2% to 2.5% of memory CD4, and about 0.4% of memory CD8 clonotypes. Pairwise subsampling indicated that sequencing depth was expected to affect the degree of clonotype sharing among donors. Only blood was sampled, and tissue TCR repertoires likely differ from those in blood.

Using the deep immunoSEQ assay, TCR CDR3 regions were amplified from genomic DNA by multiplex PCR. Genomic DNA extracted from each cell subset was distributed evenly over all wells of several immunoSEQ 96-well plates, and each plate served as one replicate. For sorted subsets, each replicate PCR was loaded with around 200 ng genomic DNA, equivalent to about 33,000 T cell genomes. Purified libraries were quantified with a Qubit 3.0 fluorometer, sized on a Bioanalyzer 2100, and re-quantified with the KAPA Library Quantification kit. Every immunoSEQ 96-well plate was sequenced on a separate single-read 150-cycle Illumina NextSeq 550 flow cell. Per the original workflow: Because the immunoSEQ output held only junctional sequences and lacked quality scores, the filtering could not match the filtering applied to full-length reads. To assign V/J genes and CDR3, sequences were annotated against IMGT germline references using PyIR, a Python wrapper for IgBLAST v1.9. Any read was removed if the V/J assignment was weak (E-value above 1e-6), the CDR3 was missing, or the read contained stop codons, out-of-frame junctions, or ambiguous translated residues. V3J clonotypes were defined as sequences sharing the same inferred V gene, J gene, and CDR3 amino acid sequence. Percentage overlap between repertoires was computed as shared unique clonotypes divided by the size of the smaller repertoire. Richness of each repertoire was evaluated using RTK rarefaction, the Chao1 estimator, and Recon v2.1 estimates of unobserved clonotypes. For all TCRbeta clonotypes obtained by the gDNA method from a handful of donors, generation probabilities were computed with OLGA. In TCRdb, the immuneACCESS table is reduced to in-frame sequences with V and J assigned. These tables do not hold every clone; where another copy was compared, an unresolved V gene accounts for under half, and the others remain unexplained. That table gives V, J and clone size, and the DNA gave D and trimming. Recorded for this sample are around 1.4 million clones; roughly 98.5% of them occurred a single time. The ten largest account for under 0.45% of the sample.

Notes on this clone: There is no known antigen for this receptor. No base quality information exists; no much larger clone differs at one position.

The donors were healthy, HIV-negative adults with no recently reported acute infections or vaccinations. Every donor was a Caucasian adult residing in Nashville, Tennessee, USA. CD4+ T cells were enriched by magnetic negative selection, after which naive cells were positively selected on CD45RA and the negative fraction was taken as the memory subset. Blood was obtained by leukapheresis, after which PBMCs were separated by Ficoll-Histopaque density gradient centrifugation and cryopreserved in liquid nitrogen vapor phase. Analytical flow cytometry was used to check the purity and quantity of every magnetically sorted T cell population. Genomic DNA was isolated from every sorted fraction and measured by UV absorbance on a Nanodrop 2000c. This TCR came from a young man in good health. Sequencing was done on a sample of naive CD4+ T cells sorted from blood. The sample's cell subset or site label, decoded: CD45RA+ positively selected.

Here is the DNA: TGTGCCAGTAGTGTACAGCCTTCCTCTGGGGCCAACGTCCTGACTTTC. It encodes CASSVQPSSGANVLTF. Recombination joined TRBV19 with TRBJ2-6; the D gene is unclear. CDR1 and CDR2 were assigned from the germline V gene (reference sequence) as LNHDA and SQIVND. Trimming costs V 5 bases and J 0 bases, and their ends lie 11 bases apart. The CDR3 goes from the cysteine to the phenylalanine over 16 residues. The retained sequence is limited to the CDR3, 48 bases, with the frame set at the first base. Full variable domain (CDR3 extended with the reference TRBV19 and TRBJ2-6 proteins): DGGITQSPKYLFRKEGQNVTLSCEQNLNHDAMYWYRQDPGQGLRLIYYSQIVNDFQKGDIAEGYSVSREKKESFPLTVTSAQKNPTAFYLCASSVQPSSGANVLTFGAGSRLTVL.